Given below is one T cell receptor (beta chain) in context. The target antigen is unknown. The sample is drawn from a study of cytomegalovirus exposure and HLA in healthy donors. Use of 60 Vbeta and 13 Jbeta primers characterized the PCR. Some clones are missing from TCRdb's copy, which holds only in-frame ones; the method was immunoSEQ multiplex PCR. This table holds some 150,000 clones, 70% to 90% found once. Study-wide findings and caveats: Only CMV serostatus was available as immune exposure information.

The CDR3 is made up of 16 amino acids. V dropped 8 bases and J dropped 2 bases, with 20 bases sitting between them. The germline V gene has CDR1 SGHTA and CDR2 FQGNSA. V gene TRBV7-2 combines with J gene TRBJ2-3; D remains unclear. Material for sequencing was PBMCs. The TCR comes from a woman between 18 and 29 years old in good health and CMV-seronegative. CDR3 nucleotide sequence: TGTGCCAGCCTCTACGGCGGCAGCTCATTCACAGATACGCAGTATTTT. The encoded protein is CASLYGGSSFTDTQYF. Combining the CDR3 with reference TRBV7-2 and TRBJ2-3 gives the whole variable domain GAGVSQSPSNKVTEKGKDVELRCDPISGHTALYWYRQSLGQGLEFLIYFQGNSAPDKSGLPSDRFSAERTGGSVSTLTIQRTQQEDSAVYLCASLYGGSSFTDTQYFGPGTRLTVL.